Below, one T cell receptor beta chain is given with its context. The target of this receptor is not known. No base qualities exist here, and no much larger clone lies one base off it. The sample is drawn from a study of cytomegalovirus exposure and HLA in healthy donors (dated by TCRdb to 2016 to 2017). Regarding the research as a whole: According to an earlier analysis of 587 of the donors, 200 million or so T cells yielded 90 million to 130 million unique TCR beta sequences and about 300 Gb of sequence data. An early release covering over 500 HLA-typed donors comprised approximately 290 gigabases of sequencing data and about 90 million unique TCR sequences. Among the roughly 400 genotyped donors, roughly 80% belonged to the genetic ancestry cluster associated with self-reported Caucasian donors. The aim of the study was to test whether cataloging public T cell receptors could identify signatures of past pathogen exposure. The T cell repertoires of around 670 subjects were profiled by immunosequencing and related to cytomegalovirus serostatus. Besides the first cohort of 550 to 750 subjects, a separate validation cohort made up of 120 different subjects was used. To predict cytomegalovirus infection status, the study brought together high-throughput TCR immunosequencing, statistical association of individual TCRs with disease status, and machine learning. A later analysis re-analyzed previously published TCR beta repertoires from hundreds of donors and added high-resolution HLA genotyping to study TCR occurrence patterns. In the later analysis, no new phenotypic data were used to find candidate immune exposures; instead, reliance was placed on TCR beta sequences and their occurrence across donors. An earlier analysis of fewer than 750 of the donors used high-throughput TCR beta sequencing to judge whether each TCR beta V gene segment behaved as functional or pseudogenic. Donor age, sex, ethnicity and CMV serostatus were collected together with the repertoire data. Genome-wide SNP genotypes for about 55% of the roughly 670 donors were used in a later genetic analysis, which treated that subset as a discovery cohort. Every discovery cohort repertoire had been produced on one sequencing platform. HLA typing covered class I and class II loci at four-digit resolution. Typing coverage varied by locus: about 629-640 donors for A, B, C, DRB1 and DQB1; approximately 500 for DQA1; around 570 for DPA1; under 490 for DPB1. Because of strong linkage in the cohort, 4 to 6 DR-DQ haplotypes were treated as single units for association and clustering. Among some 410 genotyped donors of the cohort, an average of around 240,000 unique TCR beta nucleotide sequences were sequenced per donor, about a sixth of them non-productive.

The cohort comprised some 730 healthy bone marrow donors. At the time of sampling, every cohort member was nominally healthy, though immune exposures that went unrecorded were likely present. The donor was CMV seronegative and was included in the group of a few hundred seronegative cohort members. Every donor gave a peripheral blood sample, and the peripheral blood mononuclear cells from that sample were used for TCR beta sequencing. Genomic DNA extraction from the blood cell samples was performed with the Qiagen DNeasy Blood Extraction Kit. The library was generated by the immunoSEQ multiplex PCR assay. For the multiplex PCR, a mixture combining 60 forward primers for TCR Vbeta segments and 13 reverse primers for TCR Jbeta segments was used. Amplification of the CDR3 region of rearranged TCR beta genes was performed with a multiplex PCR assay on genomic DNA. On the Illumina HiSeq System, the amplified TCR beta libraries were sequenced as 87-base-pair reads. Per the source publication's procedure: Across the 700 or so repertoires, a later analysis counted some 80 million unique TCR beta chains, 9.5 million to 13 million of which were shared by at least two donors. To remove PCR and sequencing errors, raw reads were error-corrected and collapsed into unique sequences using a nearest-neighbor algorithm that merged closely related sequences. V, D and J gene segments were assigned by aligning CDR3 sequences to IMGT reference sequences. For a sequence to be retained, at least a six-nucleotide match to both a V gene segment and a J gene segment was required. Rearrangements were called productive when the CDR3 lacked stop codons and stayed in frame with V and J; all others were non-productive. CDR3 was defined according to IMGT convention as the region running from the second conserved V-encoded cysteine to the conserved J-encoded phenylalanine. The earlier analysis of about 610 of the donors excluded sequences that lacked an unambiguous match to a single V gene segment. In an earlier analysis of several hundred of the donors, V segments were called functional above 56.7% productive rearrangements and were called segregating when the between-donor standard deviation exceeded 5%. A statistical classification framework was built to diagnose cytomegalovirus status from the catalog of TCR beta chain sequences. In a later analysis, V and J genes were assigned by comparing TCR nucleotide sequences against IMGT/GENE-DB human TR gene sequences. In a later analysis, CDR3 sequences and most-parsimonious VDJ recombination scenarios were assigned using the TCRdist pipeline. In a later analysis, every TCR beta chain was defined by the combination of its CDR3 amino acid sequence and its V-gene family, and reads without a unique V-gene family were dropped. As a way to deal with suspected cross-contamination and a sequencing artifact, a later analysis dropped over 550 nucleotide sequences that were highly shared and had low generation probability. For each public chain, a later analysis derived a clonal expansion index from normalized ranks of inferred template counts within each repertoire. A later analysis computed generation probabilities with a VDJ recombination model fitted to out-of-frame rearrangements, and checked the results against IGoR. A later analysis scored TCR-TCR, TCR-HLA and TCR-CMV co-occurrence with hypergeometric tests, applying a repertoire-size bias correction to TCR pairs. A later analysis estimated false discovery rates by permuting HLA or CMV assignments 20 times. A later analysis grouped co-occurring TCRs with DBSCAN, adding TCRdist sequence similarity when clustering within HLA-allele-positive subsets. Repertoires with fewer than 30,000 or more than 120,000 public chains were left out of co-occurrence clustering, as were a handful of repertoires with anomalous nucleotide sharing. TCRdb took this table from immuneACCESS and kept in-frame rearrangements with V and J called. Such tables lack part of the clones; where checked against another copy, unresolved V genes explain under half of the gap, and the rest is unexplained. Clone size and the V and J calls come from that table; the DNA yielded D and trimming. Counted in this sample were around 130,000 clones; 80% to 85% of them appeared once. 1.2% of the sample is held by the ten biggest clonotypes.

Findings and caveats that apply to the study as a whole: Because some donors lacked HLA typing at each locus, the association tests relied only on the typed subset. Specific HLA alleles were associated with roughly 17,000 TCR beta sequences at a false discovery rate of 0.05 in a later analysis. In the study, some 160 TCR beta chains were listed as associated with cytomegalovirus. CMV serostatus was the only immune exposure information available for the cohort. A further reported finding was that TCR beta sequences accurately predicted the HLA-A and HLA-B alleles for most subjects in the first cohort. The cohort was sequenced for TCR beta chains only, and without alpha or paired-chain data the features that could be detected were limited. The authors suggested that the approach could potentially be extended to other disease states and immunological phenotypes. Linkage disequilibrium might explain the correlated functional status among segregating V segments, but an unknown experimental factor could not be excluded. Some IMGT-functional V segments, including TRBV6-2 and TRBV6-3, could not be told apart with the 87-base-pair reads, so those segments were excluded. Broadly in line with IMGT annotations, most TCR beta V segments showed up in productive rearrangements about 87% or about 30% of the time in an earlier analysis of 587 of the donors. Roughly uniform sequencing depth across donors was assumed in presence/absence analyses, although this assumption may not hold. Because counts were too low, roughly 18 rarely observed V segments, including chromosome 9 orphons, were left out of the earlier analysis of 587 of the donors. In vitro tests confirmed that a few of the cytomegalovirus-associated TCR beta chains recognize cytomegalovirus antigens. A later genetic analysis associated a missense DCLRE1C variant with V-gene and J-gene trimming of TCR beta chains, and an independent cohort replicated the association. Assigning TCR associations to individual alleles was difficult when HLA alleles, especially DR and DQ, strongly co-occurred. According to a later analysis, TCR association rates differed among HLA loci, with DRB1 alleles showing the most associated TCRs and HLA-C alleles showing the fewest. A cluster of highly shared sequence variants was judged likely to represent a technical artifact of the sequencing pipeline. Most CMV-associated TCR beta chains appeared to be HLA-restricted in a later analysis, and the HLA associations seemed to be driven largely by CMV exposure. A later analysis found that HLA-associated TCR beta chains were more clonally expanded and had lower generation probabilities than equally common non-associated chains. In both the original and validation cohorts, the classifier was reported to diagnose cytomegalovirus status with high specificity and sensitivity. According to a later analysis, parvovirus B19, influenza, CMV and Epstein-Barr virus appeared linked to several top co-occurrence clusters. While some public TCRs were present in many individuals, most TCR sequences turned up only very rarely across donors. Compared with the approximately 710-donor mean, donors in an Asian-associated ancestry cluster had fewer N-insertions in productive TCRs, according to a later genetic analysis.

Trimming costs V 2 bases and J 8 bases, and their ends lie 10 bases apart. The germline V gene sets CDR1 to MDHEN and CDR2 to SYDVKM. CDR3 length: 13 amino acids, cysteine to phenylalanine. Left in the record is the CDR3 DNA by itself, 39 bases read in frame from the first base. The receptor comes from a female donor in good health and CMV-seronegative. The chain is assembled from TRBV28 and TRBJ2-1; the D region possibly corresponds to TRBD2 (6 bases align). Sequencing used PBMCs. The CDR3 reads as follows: CASSLVEGDEQFF. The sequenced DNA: TGTGCCAGCAGTTTAGTGGAGGGCGATGAGCAGTTCTTC.